Shown below are 21 T cell receptor beta chains from a single sample sequenced in a study of blood T cell repertoires in COVID-19. Assay: immunoSEQ multiplex PCR; the TCRdb copy retains only in-frame clones and omits some. The sample holds 45,000 to 55,000 clones, roughly 88% seen once. Sequencing was done on a sample of peripheral blood. Receptor source: a human donor in a cohort sampled during active COVID-19.

V usage is TRBV27 and J usage is TRBJ1-6, with D unresolved. The CDR3 has 15 amino acids. Germline loops: CDR1 MNHEY, CDR2 SMNVEV (reference sequence). Trimming pared 2 bases from V and 8 bases from J, leaving 13 bases between. As DNA, the CDR3 is TGTGCCAGCAGTTTAGAGGGTGCCGTCCATTCACCCCTCCACTTT. Its protein product is CASSLEGAVHSPLHF.

This clone was seen a handful of times. The CDR3 DNA reads as TGTGCCAGCAGCTCCCGCAATAGCGGGAGGGCCGTGGGGAATACGCAGTATTTT. Protein product: CASSSRNSGRAVGNTQYF. The chain employs TRBV13 and TRBJ2-3; 11 bases are shared with TRBD2. The CDR3 covers 18 residues. From germline, CDR1 is PRHDT and CDR2 FYEKMQ (reference sequence). The V and J ends lost 4 bases and 7 bases, in that order; junction bases with no gene match: 16.

This chain links TRBV7-2 with TRBJ2-1; D unclear. The CDR3 sequence is 14 residues long. The germline V and J ends were trimmed by 5 bases and 5 bases, with 13 bases remaining between them. CDR1 and CDR2 (germline): SGHTA, FQGNSA. In nucleotides, the CDR3 is TGTGCCAGCAGCCCCCGCCCCCGGGACAATGAGCAGTTCTTC. Translation gives CASSPRPRDNEQFF.

This chain links TRBV6-2 or TRBV6-3 with TRBJ2-7; 9 nucleotides agree with TRBD1. Germline-derived CDR1 and CDR2 are MNHEY and SVGEGT. The CDR3 runs 15 residues. V shed 6 bases, J shed 3 bases, and the junction held 9 bases outside the gene matches. Here the CDR3 reads CASSPPPDRGYEQYF. The CDR3 DNA follows: TGTGCCAGCAGCCCCCCCCCGGACAGGGGCTACGAGCAGTACTTC.

This chain joins TRBV2 and TRBJ1-1, with 9 bases identical to TRBD1. V lost 6 bases and J lost 4; bases outside the gene matches: 3. The CDR3 runs to 13 residues. Per germline, CDR1 SNHLY and CDR2 FYNNEI. Here the CDR3 DNA reads TGTGCCAGCAGGGGACAGGGAGTCACTGAAGCTTTCTTT. Its translation is CASRGQGVTEAFF.

Regarding this clone: A read error may account for a junction end that differs from germline. CDR3 bases: TGTGCCAGCAGTCCCCTCGGACACACCGAAGCTTTCTTT. Translating gives CASSPLGHTEAFF. V gene TRBV27 combines with J gene TRBJ1-1; TRBD1 might be the D (5 bases). The CDR3 is made up of 13 amino acids. CDR1 is MNHEY and CDR2 is SMNVEV in the germline V gene (reference sequence).

V and J are TRBV7-2 and TRBJ2-1; 7 nucleotides match TRBD2. The V gene's germline CDR1 is SGHTA and CDR2 FQGNSA. The CDR3 sequence is 16 residues long. V shed 5 bases and J 4 bases; nucleotides not matched to a gene: 11. CDR3 in DNA: TGTGCCAGCAGCCCTGTGGGGCTAGCGGTATACAATGAGCAGTTCTTC. This gives the protein CASSPVGLAVYNEQFF.

The gene calls are TRBV11-2 and TRBJ2-1; 15 nucleotides match TRBD2. From germline, CDR1 is SGHAT and CDR2 FQNNGV. V dropped 5 bases and J dropped 0; count of bases not matched to a gene: 8. This CDR3 is 19 amino acids long. Here the CDR3 DNA reads TGTGCCAGCAGCACTGCCAGGACTAGCGGGAGGGCCTCCTACAATGAGCAGTTCTTC. Its translation is CASSTARTSGRASYNEQFF.

This sequence joins TRBV10-1 and TRBJ2-3, with D tentatively TRBD2 (6 bases). The V end lost 3 bases, the J end lost 6 bases, and 13 bases lay between the germline ends. The CDR3 runs 14 residues. Germline V lookup: CDR1 WNHNN, CDR2 SYGVQD (reference sequence). The CDR3 DNA sequence: TGCGCCAGCAGTGACGCGGGGCACGGGGATACGCAGTATTTT. Translated: CASSDAGHGDTQYF.

The V and J genes are TRBV11-2 and TRBJ2-2, with 7 bases aligning to TRBD1. J lost 5 bases, V lost 5 bases, and 8 bases had no gene match. There are 15 residues in the CDR3. Germline CDR1 and CDR2: SGHAT and FQNNGV. The CDR3 bases are TGTGCCAGCAGCACACGGGACAGCTTAACCGGGGAGCTGTTTTTT. This encodes CASSTRDSLTGELFF.

This clone was counted once. This chain joins TRBV6-5 and TRBJ2-1; 8 bases line up with TRBD2. The V gene's germline CDR1 is MNHEY and CDR2 SVGAGI. J lost 2 bases, V lost 6 bases, and 6 bases had no gene match. This CDR3 contains 15 residues. The CDR3 region is CASSRGGNPYNEQFF. CDR3 nucleotide sequence: TGTGCCAGCAGCCGCGGGGGGAACCCCTACAATGAGCAGTTCTTC.

The chain employs TRBV24-1 and TRBJ2-1, with 8 bases lining up with TRBD2. Germline trimming cut 1 base from V and 4 bases from J; bases unmatched to any gene: 2. Germline assignment: CDR1 KGHDR and CDR2 SFDVKD. The CDR3 sequence is 15 residues long. The CDR3 loop is CATSDLREGYNEQFF. The CDR3 nucleotides read TGTGCCACCAGTGATTTACGGGAGGGATACAATGAGCAGTTCTTC.

V usage is TRBV7-3 and J usage is TRBJ2-5, with 8 bases identical to TRBD2. This CDR3 is built from 14 residues. V lost 2 bases and J lost 2; bases outside the gene matches: 1. Germline V CDR1 and CDR2: SGHTA, FQGTGA. As DNA, the CDR3 is TGTGCCAGCAGCTTAGCGGGAGGACAAGAGACCCAGTACTTC. Encoded protein: CASSLAGGQETQYF. The entire variable domain, with the rest obtained from reference TRBV7-3 and TRBJ2-5, is as follows: GAGVSQTPSNKVTEKGKYVELRCDPISGHTALYWYRQSLGQGPEFLIYFQGTGAADDSGLPNDRFFAVRPEGSVSTLKIQRTERGDSAVYLCASSLAGGQETQYFGPGTRLLVL.

The rearrangement joins TRBV14 to TRBJ2-1, with 9 nucleotides matching TRBD2. Germline values: CDR1 SGHDN, CDR2 FVKESK. The ends lost 1 base at V and 4 bases at J; junction bases unmatched: 11. This CDR3 is built from 18 residues. CDR3 in DNA: TGTGCCAGCAGCCAAGTTCTAGCGGGGAGAGGGAGGTACAATGAGCAGTTCTTC. This encodes CASSQVLAGRGRYNEQFF.

This clone was seen only a few times. This chain uses TRBV13 with TRBJ1-5; D is ambiguous. The germline CDR1 and CDR2 sequences are PRHDT and FYEKMQ (reference sequence). V shed 4 bases and J shed 3 bases, with 4 bases lying between them. The CDR3 is 12 amino acids. Here the CDR3 reads CASSSYNQPQHF. The CDR3 bases are TGTGCCAGCAGCTCCTACAATCAGCCCCAGCATTTT.

This chain links TRBV19 with TRBJ2-1, with 9 bases lining up with TRBD2. Germline trimming cut 5 bases from V and 8 bases from J; bases unmatched to any gene: 22. CDR3 length equals 19 residues. Germline-derived CDR1 and CDR2 are LNHDA and SQIVND (reference sequence). Here the CDR3 DNA reads TGTGCCAGTAGTGCCGAACGGCCGGGCGGGACTAGCCGCTTGGATGAGCAGTTCTTC. Residues: CASSAERPGGTSRLDEQFF.

V usage is TRBV6-5 and J usage is TRBJ1-2, with 7 positions matching TRBD1. The CDR3 consists of 13 residues. The junction had 5 bases not matched to a gene; V was cut back by 5 bases and J by 5 bases. The germline CDR1 and CDR2 sequences are MNHEY and SVGAGI. Here the CDR3 reads CASSPRQGYGYTF. The CDR3 DNA follows: TGTGCCAGCAGTCCCCGACAGGGTTATGGCTACACCTTC.

The chain links TRBV9 to TRBJ2-6, with 8 nucleotides matching TRBD1. Germline lookup yields CDR1 SGDLS and CDR2 YYNGEE. J gave up 0 bases and V 0 bases, and 5 bases lay outside the gene matches. This CDR3 is built from 18 residues. This CDR3 reads CASSVGGTGLSGANVLTF. CDR3 DNA sequence: TGTGCCAGCAGCGTAGGGGGGACAGGACTCTCTGGGGCCAACGTCCTGACTTTC.

The V gene is TRBV19, the J gene TRBJ1-5, with 7 positions matching TRBD1. Losses at the gene ends were 7 bases for V and 2 bases for J; bases not matched to a gene: 8. CDR3 length: 15 amino acids. The germline V gene has CDR1 LNHDA and CDR2 SQIVND (reference sequence). In DNA form, the CDR3 reads TGTGCCAGTACCAAGGGGGCGCCCGGCAATCAGCCCCAGCATTTT. Translated, it gives CASTKGAPGNQPQHF.

The chain combines TRBV3-1 (or the pseudogene TRBV3-2) with TRBJ2-1, with 7 nucleotides matching TRBD2. V shed 4 bases and J 7 bases; nucleotides not matched to a gene: 10. This CDR3 has 15 amino acids. Per germline, CDR1 LGHDT and CDR2 YNNKEL (reference sequence). Here the CDR3 reads CASSLTSALGNEQFF. In DNA, the CDR3 is TGTGCCAGCAGCCTTACTAGCGCTTTGGGAAATGAGCAGTTCTTC.

CDR3 in amino acids: CASSYHPGTGAYGYTF. DNA for the CDR3: TGTGCCAGCAGTTACCACCCCGGGACAGGGGCCTATGGCTACACCTTC. V usage is TRBV6-6 and J usage is TRBJ1-2; 10 nucleotides agree with TRBD1. There are 16 residues in the CDR3. The ends lost 2 bases at V and 4 bases at J; junction bases unmatched: 7. Germline V CDR1 and CDR2: MNHNY, SVGAGI (reference sequence).